This T cell receptor beta chain derives from a study of blood T cells in healthy people across ages (dated by TCRdb to the mid-2010s). Some background on the complete study: In model experiments, roughly one uniquely barcoded TCR beta cDNA molecule per two T cells was captured by template switching. Age-related changes in TCR beta repertoire diversity were measured in the study by deep sequencing normalized with unique cDNA molecular identifiers. Four age groups were formed from the donors: young (average roughly 16 years), middle-aged (approximately 40), aged (62) and long-lived (approximately 78). To avoid experimental bias, donors of different ages were randomly spread across the sequencing lanes. Using the same blood draw, the study looked at two additional independent replicas of 1 million unique cDNA reads for two donors, one aged 18 to 30 and the other aged 80 or older.

This clonotype was observed at least ten times. Its specific antigen is unknown. No much larger clone is present one base from it, and per-base qualities are unavailable. Donors were a few dozen systemically healthy Caucasian individuals from Russia aged roughly 6 to 90 years. Each donor gave 9 to 10 milliliters of peripheral blood, collected into EDTA-treated Vacutainer tubes. Ficoll-Paque density-gradient centrifugation was used to isolate PBMCs, with at least 7 million per sample. Total RNA, at least 6 micrograms per sample, was extracted from PBMCs with Trizol reagent. Naive CD45RAhigh/CD27high T cell percentages were measured by flow cytometry on a PBMC aliquot from every donor. Overall study results and their limits: Observed TCR beta diversity per million T cells fell roughly linearly with age, and a significant reduction was already apparent by age about 36. Compared with the aged group, more naive CD4+ T cells, fewer expanded clones and increased TCR diversity were shown by the long-lived group, suggesting age selection. Donor CMV infection status was unknown, potentially confounding age-related changes in expanded clonotypes. Conclusive comparison of naive and antigen-experienced compartments was prevented by the profiling of bulk unsorted PBMCs. There was a strong correlation between observed TCR beta diversity and the percentage of naive T cells measured by flow cytometry. Estimates of total diversity based on one million sequenced T cells were regarded as lower bounds and as underestimates.

Library preparation used 5' RACE. This sample was sequenced with an Illumina HiSeq 2500. A second PCR of about 6 to 11 cycles was performed with a sample-barcoded 5' primer and a J-beta primer mix. A unique molecular identifier was introduced onto each TCR beta cDNA molecule by a template-switch 5' adaptor carrying 12 random nucleotides. At least 2.5 million CDR3-containing paired-end reads were obtained from each sample. First-strand cDNA synthesis was performed from all RNA using the Mint cDNA synthesis kit, with priming by a TRBC-specific oligonucleotide. Following uracil-DNA glycosylase treatment, all cDNA underwent a first 18-cycle PCR with the universal primers M1SS and BC2_uni_R. The source study handled its data this way. Each sample was normalized by randomly selecting 1 million high-quality reads, each carrying a distinct molecular identifier. Instead of being binned into consensus sequences, reads that shared molecular identifiers were thrown out. MiTCR, run with a Q25 quality threshold and the strictest error-elimination algorithm, handled CDR3 identification, clonotype clustering and error correction. A nonparametric unseen species model with Euler transformation was used to estimate a lower bound on total TCR beta diversity. Clones were called with MiXCR by TCRdb after fastp trimmed the public reads at Q25, and only in-frame beta chains were retained. Entries are consolidated by CDR3 protein sequence, retaining the most common genes and DNA. The V and J calls here are based on TCRdb, not the publication. This sample comprises around 690,000 distinct CDR3 sequences, 58% of them detected only once. The ten largest clones capture 30% to 40% of the sample.

V sheds 3 bases and J sheds 5 bases, leaving 9 bases between their ends. Inclusive of the bounding cysteine and phenylalanine, the CDR3 is 12 residues long. Only the CDR3 part of the read is kept: 36 bases, read in frame from the first base. CDR1 and CDR2, per the germline V gene, are SGDLS and YYNGEE. The V gene is TRBV9 and the J gene is TRBJ2-7; the D gene lacks a confident call. This receptor was obtained from a man aged 55 to 70 in good health. The sample was blood. The nucleotides are TGTGCCAGCAGCGGACCCTTGGACGAGCAGTACTTC. Translated, this gives CASSGPLDEQYF.